The text below deals with one T cell receptor (beta chain). Its specificity is not known. This entry is derived from a study of cytomegalovirus exposure and HLA in healthy donors. General study findings and limits: In a later analysis, the majority of CMV-associated beta chains seemingly showed HLA restriction. TCR beta V- and J-gene trimming, according to a later analysis, was linked to a missense DCLRE1C variant. Most TCR beta V segments were productive about 87% or about 30% of the time in an earlier analysis.

60 Vbeta and 13 Jbeta primers were used in PCR. TCRdb keeps only in-frame clones here, not all; method: immunoSEQ multiplex PCR. Altogether around 150,000 clones are present, approximately 85% being singletons, with the ten largest covering roughly 6.7%. CDR3 length equals 14 residues. V lost 2 bases and J 4 bases, leaving 11 bases between the germline ends. Germline CDR1 MDHEN, CDR2 SYDVKM. All donors participated as healthy donors of bone marrow. The rearrangement uses TRBV28 and TRBJ1-2, with D maybe TRBD1 (6 bases). The sample was PBMCs. This sequence was found in a man aged 50-59 years in good health and CMV-seropositive. CDR3 loop: CASSLTGLVYGYTF. CDR3 nucleotides: TGTGCCAGCAGTTTAACAGGGCTCGTCTATGGCTACACCTTC.